This T cell receptor beta chain originates from a study of blood T cells in healthy people across ages. Study-wide points: Reliance upon unsorted PBMCs precluded definitive naive versus antigen-experienced comparison.

V was pared by 2 bases and J by 7 bases, with 15 bases between. Germline V gene data show CDR1 as SGHTA and CDR2 as FQGNSA. This CDR3 has 14 amino acids. Concerning this clonotype itself: Antigen: not known.

Next came a second PCR, run for roughly 6 to 11 cycles, which used a sample-barcoded 5' primer along with a J-beta primer mix. TCRdb processed the 5' RACE reads anew with MiXCR; each CDR3 protein has one entry. The profile shows approximately 760,000 distinct CDR3 sequences, approximately 25% of them singletons. The data also belong to a second study, concerning T cells of mothers and their children. This second study says: It was observed that no persistent microchimeric T cell clones could be detected.

This TCR derives from a boy between 5 and 17 years old in good health. The sequencing sample was made of blood. The V gene is TRBV7-2, the J gene TRBJ2-7; D ambiguous. CDR3 protein: CASSLRVSLREQYF. Here the CDR3 DNA reads TGTGCCAGCAGCTTACGAGTTTCCCTCCGAGAGCAGTACTTC.